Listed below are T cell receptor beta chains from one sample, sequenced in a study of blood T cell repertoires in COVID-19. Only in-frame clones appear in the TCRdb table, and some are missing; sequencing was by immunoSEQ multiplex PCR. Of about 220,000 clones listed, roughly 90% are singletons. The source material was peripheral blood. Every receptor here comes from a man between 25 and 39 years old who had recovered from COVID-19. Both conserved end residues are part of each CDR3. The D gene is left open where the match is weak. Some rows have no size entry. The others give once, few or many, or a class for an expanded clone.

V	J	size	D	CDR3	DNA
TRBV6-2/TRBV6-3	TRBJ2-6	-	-	CASSYFPPFSGANVLTF	TGTGCCAGCAGTTACTTTCCCCCTTTTTCTGGGGCCAACGTCCTGACTTTC
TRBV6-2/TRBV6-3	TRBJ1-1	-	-	CASSYDAEYTEAFF	TGTGCCAGCAGTTACGACGCGGAGTACACTGAAGCTTTCTTT
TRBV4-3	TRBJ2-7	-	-	CASSQGVGAREQYF	TGCGCCAGCAGCCAAGGGGTGGGGGCGCGCGAGCAGTACTTC
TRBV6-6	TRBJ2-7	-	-	CASSHEGYEQYF	TGTGCCAGCAGTCACGAGGGCTACGAGCAGTACTTC
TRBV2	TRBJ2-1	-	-	CASRTGTSLFF	TGTGCCAGCAGGACCGGGACTTCCCTGTTCTTC
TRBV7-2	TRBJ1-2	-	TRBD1	CASSLAGTAARYTF	TGTGCCAGCAGCTTAGCCGGGACAGCCGCTAGGTACACCTTC
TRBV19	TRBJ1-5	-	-	CASSLGSRNQPQHF	TGTGCCAGTAGTTTGGGTTCGAGGAATCAGCCCCAGCATTTT
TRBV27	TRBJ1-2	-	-	CASSLGPLGQINYGYTF	TGTGCCAGCAGTTTAGGGCCTCTAGGACAGATTAACTATGGCTACACCTTC
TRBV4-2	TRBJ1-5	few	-	CASSPQGDQPQHF	TGTGCCAGCAGCCCCCAAGGGGATCAGCCCCAGCATTTT
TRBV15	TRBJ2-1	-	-	CATSSPLRQVYNEQFF	TGTGCCACCAGCAGCCCCCTAAGGCAGGTCTACAATGAGCAGTTCTTC
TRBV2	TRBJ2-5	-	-	CASSVGLQETQYF	TGTGCCAGCAGCGTGGGCCTCCAAGAGACCCAGTACTTC
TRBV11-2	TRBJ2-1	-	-	CASSSTHRDEQFF	TGTGCCAGCAGCTCAACCCACAGGGACGAGCAGTTCTTC
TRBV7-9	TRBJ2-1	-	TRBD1	CASSPGDRGFDEQFF	TGTGCCAGCAGCCCCGGGGACAGGGGGTTCGATGAGCAGTTCTTC
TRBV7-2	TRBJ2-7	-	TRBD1	CASSSDRGPSTYEQYF	TGTGCCAGCAGCTCCGACAGGGGTCCTAGTACCTACGAGCAGTACTTC
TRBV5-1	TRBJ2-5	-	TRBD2	CASSLELAGGKKTQYF	TGCGCCAGCAGCTTGGAACTAGCGGGGGGGAAGAAGACCCAGTACTTC
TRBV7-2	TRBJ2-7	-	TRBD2	CASSPPNGGADEQYF	TGTGCCAGCAGCCCCCCCAACGGGGGGGCGGACGAGCAGTACTTC
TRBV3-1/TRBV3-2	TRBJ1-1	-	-	CASSQGTTEAFF	TGTGCCAGCAGCCAAGGAACTACTGAAGCTTTCTTT
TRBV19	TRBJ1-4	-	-	CASSLGGDGYEKLFF	TGTGCCAGTAGTCTCGGGGGGGACGGCTATGAAAAACTGTTTTTT
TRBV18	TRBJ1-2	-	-	CASSLTSDIIYGYTF	TGTGCCAGCTCACTAACCTCTGACATCATCTATGGCTACACCTTC
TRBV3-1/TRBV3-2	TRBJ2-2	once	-	CASSQASTGELFF	TGTGCCAGCAGCCAAGCCAGCACCGGGGAGCTGTTTTTT
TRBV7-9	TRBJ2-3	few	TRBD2	CASSLRGGLKIGDTQYF	TGTGCCAGCAGCCTCCGGGGGGGCCTAAAGATAGGAGATACGCAGTATTTT
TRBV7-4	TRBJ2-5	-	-	CASSFPGGAGFQETQYF	TGTGCCAGCAGCTTCCCAGGCGGGGCGGGATTCCAAGAGACCCAGTACTTC
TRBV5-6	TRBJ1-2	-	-	CASSRVDYGYTF	TGTGCCAGCAGCCGGGTCGACTATGGCTACACCTTC
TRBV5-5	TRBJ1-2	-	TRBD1	CASSSGTGDGYTF	TGTGCCAGCAGCTCGGGGACAGGGGATGGCTACACCTTC
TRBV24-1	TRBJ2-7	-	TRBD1	CATSDPRDRVYEQYF	TGTGCCACCAGTGACCCCCGGGACAGGGTATACGAGCAGTACTTC